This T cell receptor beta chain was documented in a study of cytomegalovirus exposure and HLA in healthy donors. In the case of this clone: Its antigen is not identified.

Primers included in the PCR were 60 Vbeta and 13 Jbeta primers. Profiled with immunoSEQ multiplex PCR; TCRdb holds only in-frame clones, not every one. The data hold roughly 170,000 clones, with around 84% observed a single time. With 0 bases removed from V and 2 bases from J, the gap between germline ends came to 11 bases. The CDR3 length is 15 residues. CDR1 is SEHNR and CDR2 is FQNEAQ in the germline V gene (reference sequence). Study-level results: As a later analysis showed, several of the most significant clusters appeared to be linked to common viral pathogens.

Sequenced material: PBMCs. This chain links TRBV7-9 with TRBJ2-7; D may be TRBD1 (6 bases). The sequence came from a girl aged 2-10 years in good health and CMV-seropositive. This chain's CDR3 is CASSLAMGAPYEQYF. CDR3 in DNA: TGTGCCAGCAGCTTAGCGATGGGGGCCCCCTACGAGCAGTACTTC.